The 25 T cell receptor beta chains reported below all come from one sample, sequenced in a study of T cell responses to AZD1222 COVID-19 vaccine. Here immunoSEQ multiplex PCR was the method, and the copy in TCRdb shows in-frame clones only, minus some. In the table there are more than 75,000 clones, roughly 85% of which are singletons. This specimen was peripheral blood, taken 28 days after the second AZD1222 dose. The receptors come from an adult who received the AZD1222 COVID-19 vaccine.

This clone occurred once. This chain joins TRBV4-3 and TRBJ2-4; D may be TRBD2 (5 bases). V was pared by 1 base and J by 0 bases, with 16 bases between. The CDR3 is 18 amino acids. The germline gives CDR1 LGHNA, CDR2 YSLEER. The CDR3 DNA reads TGCGCCAGCAGCCAAGGTGCCCCCGGGGTACTAGCCAAAAACATTCAGTACTTC. Its protein is CASSQGAPGVLAKNIQYF.

The genes are TRBV27 and TRBJ2-1; TRBD2 agrees at 8 bases. Germline lookup yields CDR1 MNHEY and CDR2 SMNVEV (reference sequence). The CDR3 contains 16 residues. After removal of 4 bases from V and 9 bases from J, the junction contained 14 bases not matched to a gene. CDR3 nucleotide sequence: TGTGCCAGCAGTTCCCGGTCCGGGACTAGAGCGACTGAGCAGTTCTTC. The encoded protein is CASSSRSGTRATEQFF.

The chain links TRBV20-1 to TRBJ1-5; 10 bases align to TRBD1. Germline CDR1 reads DFQATT; CDR2 reads SNEGSKA (reference sequence). CDR3 length: 13 amino acids. J lost 6 bases, V lost 4 bases, and 3 bases had no gene match. As DNA, the CDR3 is TGCAGTGCTATTGACAGGGGGCTTCAGCCCCAGCATTTT. Its protein is CSAIDRGLQPQHF.

This clone was observed once. The chain joins TRBV25-1 to TRBJ2-7; D gene ambiguous. The germline gives CDR1 MGHDK, CDR2 SYGVNS. The CDR3 runs to 14 residues. The ends were cut back, 4 bases at V and 5 bases at J, with 15 bases in the middle. The CDR3 loop reads CASSVAGRRDEQYF. CDR3 sequence (DNA): TGTGCCAGCAGTGTTGCTGGGCGGCGTGACGAGCAGTACTTC.

This clone was seen only once. Here the CDR3 reads CASSVAPGGAQTDNEQFF. As DNA, the CDR3 is TGTGCCAGCAGCGTAGCTCCTGGAGGGGCCCAGACGGACAATGAGCAGTTCTTC. This chain links TRBV9 with TRBJ2-1; the D gene is possibly TRBD2 (6 bases). V shed 0 bases and J shed 5 bases, with 21 bases lying between them. There are 18 residues in the CDR3. Germline V lookup: CDR1 SGDLS, CDR2 YYNGEE.

The genes are TRBV29-1 and TRBJ2-7, with D possibly matching TRBD1 (6 bases). Germline V gives CDR1 SQVTM, CDR2 ANQGSEA. The germline V and J ends were trimmed by 7 bases and 4 bases, with 14 bases remaining between them. CDR3 length equals 12 residues. This CDR3 reads CSAVGQGYEQYF. CDR3 nucleotide sequence: TGCAGCGCCGTCGGGCAGGGGTACGAGCAGTACTTC.

This CDR3 is CASSQGDQRYQETQYF. CDR3 nucleotide sequence: TGTGCCAGCAGCCAGGGGGATCAAAGGTACCAAGAGACCCAGTACTTC. The chain couples TRBV3-1 (or the pseudogene TRBV3-2) to TRBJ2-5; TRBD1 or TRBD2 may be the D gene (5 bases each). Trimming pared 3 bases from V and 0 bases from J, leaving 14 bases between. Germline-derived CDR1 and CDR2 are LGHDT and YNNKEL (reference sequence). The CDR3 length is 16 residues.

The rearrangement joins TRBV7-2 to TRBJ2-2; D ambiguous. There are 11 residues in the CDR3. Germline CDR1 and CDR2: SGHTA and FQGNSA. V gave up 3 bases and J gave up 5 bases, with 1 base separating them. The CDR3 DNA sequence: TGTGCCAGCAGCTTGACCGGGGAGCTGTTTTTT. As protein: CASSLTGELFF.

This clone was counted once. This chain uses TRBV7-2 with TRBJ1-1; D may be TRBD1 (5 bases). Trimming took 3 bases from V and 2 from J, leaving 7 bases between them. The CDR3 covers 13 residues. In germline, CDR1 is SGHTA, CDR2 FQGNSA. The CDR3 protein is CASSFTGNTEAFF. The CDR3, as DNA: TGTGCCAGCAGCTTCACAGGCAACACTGAAGCTTTCTTT.

This rearrangement joins TRBV12-5 to TRBJ2-2; D call uncertain. V gave up 1 base and J gave up 6 bases, with 6 bases separating them. CDR3 length: 13 amino acids. Germline assignment: CDR1 LGHNT and CDR2 FRNRAP. CDR3 sequence reads: CASGLDQAGELFF. Here the CDR3 DNA reads TGTGCTAGTGGTTTGGACCAGGCCGGGGAGCTGTTTTTT.

The V gene is TRBV2, the J gene TRBJ2-7, with TRBD2 as a possible D gene (5 bases). Trimming removed 1 base from V and 0 bases from J, with 7 bases in between. CDR1 is SNHLY and CDR2 is FYNNEI in the germline V gene. The CDR3 loop spans 14 amino acids. DNA for the CDR3: TGTGCCAGCAGTGAAGGTAGCGTCTCCTACGAGCAGTACTTC. Protein: CASSEGSVSYEQYF.

The gene calls are TRBV9 and TRBJ2-1; the match to TRBD2 covers 8 bases. CDR1 and CDR2 (germline): SGDLS, YYNGEE. This CDR3 region has 15 residues. The V and J ends lost 4 bases and 7 bases, in that order; junction bases with no gene match: 10. CDR3 protein: CASSPGEGTRNEQFF. The DNA of the CDR3 is TGTGCCAGCAGCCCCGGGGAGGGGACTAGAAATGAGCAGTTCTTC.

This rearrangement joins TRBV6-5 to TRBJ2-7; 10 positions agree with TRBD1. V gave up 7 bases and J gave up 3 bases; unmatched junction bases: 3. The V gene's germline CDR1 is MNHEY and CDR2 SVGAGI. CDR3 size: 13 residues. CDR3 residues: CASTGQGYYEQYF. DNA for the CDR3: TGTGCCAGCACGGGACAGGGGTACTACGAGCAGTACTTC.

The chain combines TRBV6-6 with TRBJ1-3; TRBD1 matches 10 bases. This CDR3 contains 17 residues. Losses at the gene ends were 5 bases for V and 6 bases for J; bases not matched to a gene: 13. CDR1 and CDR2 (germline): MNHNY, SVGAGI (reference sequence). The DNA for the CDR3 is TGTGCCAGCAGTCGAACAAGGGGACAGGGGCAAAAAAACACCATATATTTT. Translation gives CASSRTRGQGQKNTIYF.

This clone is a singleton in its sample. The chain joins TRBV5-1 to TRBJ1-5, with 9 bases that match TRBD1. This CDR3 comprises 15 residues. V gave up 3 bases and J gave up 3 bases; unmatched junction bases: 4. Germline V gene lookup returns CDR1 SGHRS and CDR2 YFSETQ. The chain's CDR3 is CASSSGQGYNQPQHF. CDR3 coding DNA: TGCGCCAGCAGCTCTGGACAGGGGTACAATCAGCCCCAGCATTTT.

The V gene is TRBV6-6, the J gene TRBJ1-5; D is unresolved. The CDR3 runs 15 residues. Germline values: CDR1 MNHNY, CDR2 SVGAGI (reference sequence). The V end lost 6 bases, the J end lost 3 bases, and 15 bases lay between the germline ends. Here the CDR3 reads CASRPSGSNNQPQHF. DNA for the CDR3: TGTGCCAGCAGACCCTCGGGGTCCAACAATCAGCCCCAGCATTTT.

The J gene is TRBJ2-5, the V gene TRBV30; perhaps TRBD2 as D (7 bases). There are 13 residues in the CDR3. Trimming took off 5 bases at V and 5 bases at J, with 15 bases between the two ends. Germline V lookup: CDR1 GTSNPN, CDR2 SVGIG (reference sequence). The DNA of the CDR3 is TGTGCCTGGTCAAGGGGGGGAGTGGAGACCCAGTACTTC. Encoded protein: CAWSRGGVETQYF.

This chain joins TRBV30 and TRBJ2-1, with 7 bases identical to TRBD1. The CDR3 is made up of 15 amino acids. Germline V gene data show CDR1 as GTSNPN and CDR2 as SVGIG (reference sequence). Trimming at V came to 0 bases and at J to 4 bases, leaving 6 bases not matched to a gene. CDR3 coding DNA: TGTGCCTGGAGTGTAGGGGGCGCAGGTTACAATGAGCAGTTCTTC. Amino acid sequence: CAWSVGGAGYNEQFF.

This clone has just a few counts. CDR3: CASSTNPGTGGVSGGYTF. CDR3 DNA sequence: TGTGCCAGCAGTACAAACCCCGGGACAGGGGGCGTCTCCGGGGGCTACACCTTC. The chain couples TRBV27 to TRBJ1-2; 12 nucleotides agree with TRBD1. Germline CDR1 reads MNHEY; CDR2 reads SMNVEV (reference sequence). The CDR3 runs to 18 residues. V was pared by 5 bases and J by 8 bases, with 18 bases of the junction left unmatched.

The rearrangement uses TRBV5-1 and TRBJ1-2, with TRBD1 matching over 11 bases. The ends lost 0 bases at V and 3 bases at J; junction bases unmatched: 10. The CDR3 totals 18 residues. Germline V gene lookup returns CDR1 SGHRS and CDR2 YFSETQ. CDR3 sequence (DNA): TGCGCCAGCAGCTTGGCCCCAGGACAGGGGGCGCGGGACTATGGCTACACCTTC. Amino acids: CASSLAPGQGARDYGYTF.

This clone appeared a single time. The chain is built from TRBV3-1 (or the pseudogene TRBV3-2) and TRBJ2-1; D not certain. Trimming shortened V by 1 base and J by 0 bases, and 4 bases separated the two germline ends. The CDR3 is 14 residues long. Germline CDR1 is LGHDT and CDR2 is YNNKEL (reference sequence). CDR3 in DNA: TGTGCCAGCAGCCAAGGACCCTCCTACAATGAGCAGTTCTTC. It is translated as CASSQGPSYNEQFF.

This chain connects TRBV23-1 to TRBJ1-1; 8 bases fit TRBD1. TRBV23-1 is filed as an ORF, its function uncertain. V shed 2 bases and J 0 bases; nucleotides not matched to a gene: 11. The CDR3 covers 18 residues. CDR3 DNA: TGCGCCAGCAGTCAAGTGGGCAGGGGGCGGGCAGTGAACACTGAAGCTTTCTTT. This sequence encodes CASSQVGRGRAVNTEAFF.

The chain is built from TRBV7-9 and TRBJ2-7; D is ambiguous. Germline V gene data show CDR1 as SEHNR and CDR2 as FQNEAQ (reference sequence). The ends were cut back, 4 bases at V and 4 bases at J, with 8 bases in the middle. The CDR3 totals 12 residues. The CDR3 nucleotides read TGTGCCAGCAGCTCCCTTTTGTACGAGCAGTACTTC. The encoded protein is CASSSLLYEQYF.

This clone appeared many times. This sequence joins TRBV30 and TRBJ1-1; D possibly corresponds to TRBD1 (6 bases). The length of the CDR3 is 12 residues. From germline, CDR1 is GTSNPN and CDR2 SVGIG (reference sequence). Trimming shortened V by 3 bases and J by 4 bases, and 9 bases separated the two germline ends. CDR3 sequence reads: CAWRGGLTEAFF. In DNA form, the CDR3 reads TGTGCCTGGAGGGGGGGGCTCACTGAAGCTTTCTTT.

The V gene is TRBV7-9, the J gene TRBJ2-7; D call uncertain. V lost 1 base, J lost 0 bases, and 10 bases lay in between. Looked up from germline, CDR1 is SEHNR and CDR2 is FQNEAQ (reference sequence). The CDR3 sequence is 15 residues long. The CDR3 region has the DNA TGTGCCAGCAGCTTAGGACTTGGGCCCTCCTACGAGCAGTACTTC. Translating it yields CASSLGLGPSYEQYF.